This is a list of T cell receptor beta chains from one sample in a study of cytomegalovirus exposure and HLA in healthy donors. Data came from immunoSEQ multiplex PCR; TCRdb stores just in-frame clones and leaves some out. The sample contains approximately 140,000 clones, around 83% of which appear only once. The sample taken for sequencing was PBMCs. Every receptor here comes from a girl aged 2-15 years in good health and CMV-seronegative. CDR3s include the opening cysteine and the closing phenylalanine or tryptophan. Fields, in order: CDR3 DNA, CDR3 protein, V gene, J gene, D gene, clone size. D genes are given only for firm matches. The size field is filled for only some rows; it gives once, few, many or a size class.

TGTGCCAGCAGTTCCAGACAGGGCTTTGGCTACACCTTC	CASSSRQGFGYTF	TRBV28	TRBJ1-2	TRBD1	once
TGTGCCAGCTCGCCAGCGAATCAGCCCCAGCATTTT	CASSPANQPQHF	TRBV18	TRBJ1-5	-	-
TGTGCCAGCACGGGACAGGGGTACGGAAAACTGTTTTTT	CASTGQGYGKLFF	TRBV27	TRBJ1-4	TRBD1	-
TGCGCCAGCAGCTTGGTAGCGGGAGGGCCAGGAGATACGCAGTATTTT	CASSLVAGGPGDTQYF	TRBV5-1	TRBJ2-3	TRBD2	-
TGTGCCAGCAGCTTAGCGCGGACTAGCGGGAGTCCATCCGAGCAGTACTTC	CASSLARTSGSPSEQYF	TRBV7-9	TRBJ2-7	TRBD2	-
TGTGCCAGTAGTATTATGGCGGGGGGGCCCACAGATACGCAGTATTTT	CASSIMAGGPTDTQYF	TRBV19	TRBJ2-3	TRBD2	few
TGCGCCAGCAGCCAAGAGTTACAGGGGGCCTATCAGCCCCAGCATTTT	CASSQELQGAYQPQHF	TRBV4-3	TRBJ1-5	TRBD1	few
TGTGCCAGCAGTTCGGGACAGTTCTATGGCTACACCTTC	CASSSGQFYGYTF	TRBV28	TRBJ1-2	TRBD1	-
TGCGCCAGCGGATTCGGGTTGGAACTGTTTTTT	CASGFGLELFF	TRBV10-2	TRBJ1-4	-	-
TGTGCCAGCAGAGCCCGTAGGCTAGCGGGAGTATCCGAGCAGTACTTC	CASRARRLAGVSEQYF	TRBV28	TRBJ2-7	TRBD2	-
TGTGCCAGCACGTTGGCTTGGGGGGATGAGACCCAGTACTTC	CASTLAWGDETQYF	TRBV6-6	TRBJ2-5	-	-
TGCGCCAGCAGCTCAAAGATGTACTCGGGACACACCTACGAGCAGTACTTC	CASSSKMYSGHTYEQYF	TRBV5-1	TRBJ2-7	-	-
TGTGCCTCCGTGGGGCGGGAGGGGAATGAGCAGTTCTTC	CASVGREGNEQFF	TRBV30	TRBJ2-1	TRBD2	-
TGTGCCAGCAGCTTAGGCCAGGGGAGCACTGAAGCTTTCTTT	CASSLGQGSTEAFF	TRBV7-9	TRBJ1-1	-	-
TGTGCCAGCAGCCCGAGGGCCCGGCACCTCACCGGGGAGCTGTTTTTT	CASSPRARHLTGELFF	TRBV7-2	TRBJ2-2	-	-
TGTGCCAGCAGTGAATCCGGGGACTCCTACGAGCAGTACTTC	CASSESGDSYEQYF	TRBV25-1	TRBJ2-7	-	-
TGTGCCAGCAGCTTAGTGGCGGCAGCCAACTCTGGAAACACCATATATTTT	CASSLVAAANSGNTIYF	TRBV7-6	TRBJ1-3	-	few
TGTGCCAGTAGTACGGACAGGGGTTCCTACAATGAGCAGTTCTTC	CASSTDRGSYNEQFF	TRBV19	TRBJ2-1	TRBD1	-
TGTGCCAGCAGGAGGGGACTAGCGGCTCAAGAGACCCAGTACTTC	CASRRGLAAQETQYF	TRBV11-2	TRBJ2-5	TRBD2	-
TGTGCCACCAGCAGCCGTGGAGGGGGCTGGCACGAGCAGTACTTC	CATSSRGGGWHEQYF	TRBV15	TRBJ2-7	-	once
TGTGCCAGTAGCGACTCGTCGAAGGACTACGAGCAGTACTTC	CASSDSSKDYEQYF	TRBV19	TRBJ2-7	-	-
TGTGCCAGCAGCGTAGACGTGGGGGGGGAAGAGACCCAGTACTTC	CASSVDVGGEETQYF	TRBV9	TRBJ2-5	TRBD2	-
TGTGCCAGCAGTCCCATCCCGGGACAGGGACGATTTTACGAGCAGTACTTC	CASSPIPGQGRFYEQYF	TRBV28	TRBJ2-7	TRBD1	-
TGTGCCAGTAGTATAGAGGACAGGGGGTTCGGCACCTTC	CASSIEDRGFGTF	TRBV19	TRBJ1-2	TRBD1	-
TGTGCCAGCAGTCTAGCGGGGGGGGCCAATGAGCAGTTCTTC	CASSLAGGANEQFF	TRBV7-9	TRBJ2-1	TRBD2	-
TGCGCCAGCAGCTCGGGGGACAGGCCGAACACCGGGGAGCTGTTTTTT	CASSSGDRPNTGELFF	TRBV5-1	TRBJ2-2	TRBD1	-
TGTGCCAGCAGTCAACTAGCGGGACGAGGGACCGGGGAGCTGTTTTTT	CASSQLAGRGTGELFF	TRBV7-3	TRBJ2-2	TRBD2	-
TGTGCCTGGAGTGTATGGTGGACTCCCGAGTGGAATGAAAAACTGTTTTTT	CAWSVWWTPEWNEKLFF	TRBV30	TRBJ1-4	-	-
TGTGCCAGCAGCTTTGCTAGCGGATACTCCTACGAGCAGTACTTC	CASSFASGYSYEQYF	TRBV7-2	TRBJ2-7	TRBD2	-
TGTGCCAGCAGCCTTTACCGGGGACAGCACTATGGCTACACCTTC	CASSLYRGQHYGYTF	TRBV5-6	TRBJ1-2	TRBD1	-
TGTGCCAGTAGTCTCGGGATGAACACTGAAGCTTTCTTT	CASSLGMNTEAFF	TRBV19	TRBJ1-1	-	once